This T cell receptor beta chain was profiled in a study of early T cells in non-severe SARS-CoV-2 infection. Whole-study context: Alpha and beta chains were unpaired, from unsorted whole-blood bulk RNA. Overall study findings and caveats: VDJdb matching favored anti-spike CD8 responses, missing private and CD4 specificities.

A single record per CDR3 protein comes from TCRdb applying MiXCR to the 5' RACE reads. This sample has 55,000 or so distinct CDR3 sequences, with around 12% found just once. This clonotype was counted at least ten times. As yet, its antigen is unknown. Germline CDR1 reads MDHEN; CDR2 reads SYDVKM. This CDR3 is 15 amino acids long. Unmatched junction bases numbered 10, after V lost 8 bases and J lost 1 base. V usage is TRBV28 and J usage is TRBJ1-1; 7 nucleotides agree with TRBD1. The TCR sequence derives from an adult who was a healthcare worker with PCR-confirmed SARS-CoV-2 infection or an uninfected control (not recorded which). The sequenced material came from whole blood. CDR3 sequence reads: CASGRQGPGNTEAFF. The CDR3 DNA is TGTGCCAGCGGGAGACAGGGACCCGGGAACACTGAAGCTTTCTTT.